The next 4 T cell receptor beta chains were all read from a single sample in a study of T-cell memory formation after mild COVID-19. TCRdb used MiXCR to reprocess the 5' RACE reads, holding one entry per CDR3 protein. This table has 280,000 or so distinct CDR3 sequences, roughly 8.2% appearing once. The sequencing sample was made of PBMCs or a T cell subset sorted from them (not recorded which). The receptors originated from a man between 18 and 29 years old who had mild COVID-19 (a few samples of this study predate the infection). Cell type and time point are not known.

The J gene is TRBJ2-5, the V gene TRBV7-7; possible D gene TRBD1, 5 bases. Between the trimmed V and J ends, which lost 0 bases and 1 base, there was a span of 12 bases. CDR3 length: 16 residues. Germline lookup yields CDR1 SSHAT and CDR2 FNYEAQ (reference sequence). CDR3 region: CASSLAPTGSQETQYF. The CDR3 nucleotides read TGTGCCAGCAGCTTAGCGCCAACAGGCTCCCAAGAGACCCAGTACTTC.

This clonotype was found many times. J is TRBJ2-2 and V is TRBV7-3; D possibly matches TRBD1 or TRBD2 (5 bases each). Trimming removed 5 bases at V and 5 bases at J, with 12 bases between. CDR3 size: 14 residues. The germline V gene has CDR1 SGHTA and CDR2 FQGTGA. CDR3 coding DNA: TGTGCCAGCAGCCCTACGGGGCTGACCGGGGAGCTGTTTTTT. The encoded protein is CASSPTGLTGELFF. The complete variable domain, with remaining parts taken from reference TRBV7-3 and TRBJ2-2, reads GAGVSQTPSNKVTEKGKYVELRCDPISGHTALYWYRQSLGQGPEFLIYFQGTGAADDSGLPNDRFFAVRPEGSVSTLKIQRTERGDSAVYLCASSPTGLTGELFFGEGSRLTVL.

The rearrangement uses TRBV4-3 and TRBJ1-3, with D perhaps TRBD1 (6 bases). The V end lost 0 bases, the J end lost 2 bases, and 11 bases lay between the germline ends. From germline, CDR1 is LGHNA and CDR2 YSLEER. This CDR3 has 16 amino acids. Here the CDR3 reads CASSQEQGYPGNTIYF. The DNA of the CDR3 is TGCGCCAGCAGCCAAGAGCAGGGGTATCCTGGAAACACCATATATTTT.

This rearrangement joins TRBV19 to TRBJ2-6; unclear D gene. The CDR3 is made up of 16 amino acids. The V end lost 8 bases, the J end lost 0 bases, and 14 bases lay between the germline ends. In germline, CDR1 is LNHDA, CDR2 SQIVND (reference sequence). CDR3 DNA sequence: TGTGCCAGTGAAACTGGAGCCTCCTCTGGGGCCAACGTCCTGACTTTC. Its translation: CASETGASSGANVLTF.